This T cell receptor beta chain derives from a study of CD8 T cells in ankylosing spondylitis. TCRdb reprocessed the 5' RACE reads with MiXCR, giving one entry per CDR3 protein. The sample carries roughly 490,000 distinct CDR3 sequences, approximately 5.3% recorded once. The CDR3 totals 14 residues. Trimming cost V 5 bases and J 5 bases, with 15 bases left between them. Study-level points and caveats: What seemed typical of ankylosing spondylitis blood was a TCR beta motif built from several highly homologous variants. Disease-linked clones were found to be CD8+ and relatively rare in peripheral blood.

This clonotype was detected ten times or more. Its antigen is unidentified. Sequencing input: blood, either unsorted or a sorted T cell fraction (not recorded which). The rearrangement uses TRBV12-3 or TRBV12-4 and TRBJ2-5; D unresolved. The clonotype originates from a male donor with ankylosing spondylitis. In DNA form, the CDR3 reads TGTGCCAGCAGTCGGCGGATGGCCGGGGAGACCCAGTACTTC. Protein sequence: CASSRRMAGETQYF.